This record concerns one TCR beta chain sequence. Antigen unknown. These data belong to a study of cytomegalovirus exposure and HLA in healthy donors. Study overall: In a later analysis, the 100 to 150 validation repertoires were reported to have used the same platform as the approximately 670 first-cohort repertoires.

The CDR3 is made up of 15 amino acids. Germline V gene data show CDR1 as MDHEN and CDR2 as SYDVKM. The junction had 8 bases not matched to a gene; V was cut back by 5 bases and J by 2 bases. Overall study results and limits: In vitro work confirmed that a few CMV-associated chains recognize CMV antigens. Listed as cytomegalovirus-associated were approximately 160 TCR beta chains.

Assay used: immunoSEQ multiplex PCR; TCRdb lists only in-frame clones, some missing. The sample lists 55,000 to 70,000 clones; about 94% were seen once. The rearrangement links TRBV28 to TRBJ2-7; TRBD1 matches 8 bases. This TCR was recovered from a man aged 18 to 30 in good health and CMV-seronegative. Sequenced: PBMCs. The CDR3 DNA sequence: TGTGCCAGCAGTCCACAGGGGGAACCAACCTACGAGCAGTACTTC. Translated: CASSPQGEPTYEQYF.